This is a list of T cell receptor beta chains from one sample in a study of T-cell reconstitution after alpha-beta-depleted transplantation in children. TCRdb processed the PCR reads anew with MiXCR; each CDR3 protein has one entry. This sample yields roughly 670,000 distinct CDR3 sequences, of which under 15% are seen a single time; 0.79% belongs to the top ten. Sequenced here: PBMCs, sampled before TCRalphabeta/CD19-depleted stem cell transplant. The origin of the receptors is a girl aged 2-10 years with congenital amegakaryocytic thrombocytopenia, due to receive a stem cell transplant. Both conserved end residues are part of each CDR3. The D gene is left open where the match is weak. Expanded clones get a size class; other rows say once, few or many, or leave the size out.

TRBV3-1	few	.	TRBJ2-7	TGTGCCAGCAGCCAAGATGTGGGAGTCGGATACGAGCAGTACTTC	CASSQDVGVGYEQYF
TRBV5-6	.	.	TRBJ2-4	TGTGCCAGCAGCTTCGACATAGCCAAAAACATTCAGTACTTC	CASSFDIAKNIQYF
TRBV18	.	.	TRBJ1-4	TGTGCCAGCTCACCAACGGCTCAGTTCGATGCAACTAATGAAAAACTGTTTTTT	CASSPTAQFDATNEKLFF
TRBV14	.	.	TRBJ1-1	TGTGCCAGCAGCCAAGAAGGATGGTATGGGGACACTGAAGCTTTCTTT	CASSQEGWYGDTEAFF
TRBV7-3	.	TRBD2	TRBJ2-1	TGTGCCAGCAGCCACCAGCGGGATTCCTTCAATGAGCAGTTCTTC	CASSHQRDSFNEQFF
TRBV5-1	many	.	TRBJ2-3	TGCGCCAGCAGCGTGGGACACGAGGGCACAGATACGCAGTATTTT	CASSVGHEGTDTQYF
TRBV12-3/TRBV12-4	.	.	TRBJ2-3	TGTACCAGCAGTTTAGGCGGGAGCACAGATACGCAGTATTTT	CTSSLGGSTDTQYF
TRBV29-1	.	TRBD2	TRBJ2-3	TGCAGCGCCGGCGGGGGGGGAAGAACAGATACGCAGTATTTT	CSAGGGGRTDTQYF
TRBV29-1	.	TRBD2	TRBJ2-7	TGCAGCGTTCGCCTCAGCGGGAGGGTATACGAGCAGTACTTC	CSVRLSGRVYEQYF
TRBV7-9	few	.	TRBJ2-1	TGTGCCAGCACTCTAGGGGGGGCCCCAAACAATGAGCAGTTCTTC	CASTLGGAPNNEQFF
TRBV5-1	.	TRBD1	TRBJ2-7	TGCGCCAGCAGCAGGACAGGGGAGGCCTACGAGCAGTACTTC	CASSRTGEAYEQYF
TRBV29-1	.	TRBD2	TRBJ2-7	TGCAGCGTTGAATCTTGGGGAGGGGACGGAGACTACGAGCAGTACTTC	CSVESWGGDGDYEQYF
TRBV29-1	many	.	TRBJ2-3	TGCAGCGTTGGGGCACTCGCAGATACGCAGTATTTT	CSVGALADTQYF
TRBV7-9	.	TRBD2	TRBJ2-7	TGTGCCAGCAGCTCGACGGGACTAGCCCACGAGCAGTACTTC	CASSSTGLAHEQYF
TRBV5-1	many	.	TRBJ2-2	TGCGCCAGCAGCCCCCTAGGGGAGAACGGGGAGCTGTTTTTT	CASSPLGENGELFF
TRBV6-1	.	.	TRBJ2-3	TGTGCCAGCAGCTCCCTCCGTCGTGCAGATACGCAGTATTTT	CASSSLRRADTQYF
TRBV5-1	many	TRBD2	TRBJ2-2	TGCGCCAGCAGCTTGAGGACTAGCAATCCCGGGGAGCTGTTTTTT	CASSLRTSNPGELFF
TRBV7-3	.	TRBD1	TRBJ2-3	TGTGCCAGCAGCCTGCCCAGCCGGACAGGGGCAACAGATACGCAGTATTTT	CASSLPSRTGATDTQYF
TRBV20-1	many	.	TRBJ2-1	TGCAGTGCCCAACCCTTGAGGAACTTTGAGCAGTTCTTC	CSAQPLRNFEQFF
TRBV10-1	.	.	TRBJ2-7	TGCGCCAGCAAGACCACCTACAGGGTGCTCGACGAGCAGTACTTC	CASKTTYRVLDEQYF
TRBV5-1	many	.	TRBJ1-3	TGCGCCAGCAGCCCGACAGGCCGCTCTGGAAACACCATATATTTT	CASSPTGRSGNTIYF
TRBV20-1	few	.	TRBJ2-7	TGCAGTGCGCCAACAGGGACCGAGCAGTACTTC	CSAPTGTEQYF
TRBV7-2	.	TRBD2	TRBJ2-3	TGTGCCAGCAGCTCGCCGGGACTAGCGTCGGATACGCAGTATTTT	CASSSPGLASDTQYF
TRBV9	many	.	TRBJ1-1	TGTGCCAGCAGCGAGTCCGCAGTTCTCAACACTGAAGCTTTCTTT	CASSESAVLNTEAFF
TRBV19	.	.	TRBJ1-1	TGTGCCAGTAGTATAATGGGTCTTCGGGACACTGAAGCTTTCTTT	CASSIMGLRDTEAFF
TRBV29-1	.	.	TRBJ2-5	TGCAGCGTGGGCCGGGTATTCCAAGAGACCCAGTACTTC	CSVGRVFQETQYF
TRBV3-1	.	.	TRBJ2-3	TGTGCCAGCAGCCAAGGCCTGGGGGGCACAGATACGCAGTATTTT	CASSQGLGGTDTQYF
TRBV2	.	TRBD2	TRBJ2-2	TGTGCCAGCCGGCCCGCGGGAGGTGGCCGGGAGCTGTTTTTT	CASRPAGGGRELFF
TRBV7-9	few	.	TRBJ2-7	TGTGCCAGCAGCTGGACAGACCCCCTCTACGAGCAGTACTTC	CASSWTDPLYEQYF
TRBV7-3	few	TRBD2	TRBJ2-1	TGTGCCAGCAGCGCCATGGGACTAGCGGAGATCAATGAGCAGTTCTTC	CASSAMGLAEINEQFF
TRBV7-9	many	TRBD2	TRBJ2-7	TGTGCCAGCAGCTTACTAGCGGGAGGATACACCTACGAGCAGTACTTC	CASSLLAGGYTYEQYF
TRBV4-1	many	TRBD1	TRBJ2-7	TGCGCCAGCAGCCAAGAAATGCCGACAGGGGGTATCTACGAGCAGTACTTC	CASSQEMPTGGIYEQYF
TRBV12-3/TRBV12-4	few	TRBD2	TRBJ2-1	TGTGCCAGCAGTTTATCCCCCGGGGGGGGAGTGGCGATAGACAATGAGCAGTTCTTC	CASSLSPGGGVAIDNEQFF
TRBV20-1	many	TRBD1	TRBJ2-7	TGCAGTGCTGCCTGGACAGGGCTCTACGAGCAGTACTTC	CSAAWTGLYEQYF
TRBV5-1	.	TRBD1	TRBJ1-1	TGCGCCAGCAGCTTGGAGGGACAGTCCTTTGAAGCTTTCTTT	CASSLEGQSFEAFF
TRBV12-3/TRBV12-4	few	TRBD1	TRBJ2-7	TGTGCCAGCAGTTCACGGGACAGGGGTAGCTCCTACGAGCAGTACTTC	CASSSRDRGSSYEQYF
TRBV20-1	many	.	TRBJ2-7	TGCAGTGCTAGTGAAAGCTCCTACGAGCAGTACTTC	CSASESSYEQYF